The next 13 T cell receptor beta chains were all read from a single sample in a study of cytomegalovirus exposure and HLA in healthy donors. The PCR used 60 Vbeta and 13 Jbeta primers. Assay: immunoSEQ multiplex PCR; the TCRdb copy retains only in-frame clones and omits some. There are fewer than 90,000 clones in the sample; approximately 76% occur only once, and roughly a tenth lies in the top ten. The sample consisted of PBMCs. The receptors were gathered from a man aged 30 to 39 in good health and CMV-seropositive.

CDR3 DNA sequence: TGCAGCGTTGTGCCCCGGGACAGGGTCAATCAGCCCCAGCATTTT. Encoded protein: CSVVPRDRVNQPQHF. The V and J genes are TRBV29-1 and TRBJ1-5; 9 bases fit TRBD1. This CDR3 contains 15 residues. The trim removed 4 bases at V and 3 bases at J, leaving 7 bases unmatched. CDR1 and CDR2 from the germline V gene are SQVTM and ANQGSEA.

This clone was counted between two and nine times. The CDR3 here is CASSGTGAGDTQYF. The CDR3 DNA reads TGTGCCAGCAGCGGAACAGGGGCAGGAGATACGCAGTATTTT. This chain uses TRBV9 with TRBJ2-3, with 7 positions matching TRBD1. The germline gives CDR1 SGDLS, CDR2 YYNGEE. This CDR3 has 14 amino acids. J gave up 5 bases and V 3 bases, and 6 bases lay outside the gene matches. Filled out from reference TRBV9 and TRBJ2-3, the complete variable domain reads DSGVTQTPKHLITATGQRVTLRCSPRSGDLSVYWYQQSLDQGLQFLIQYYNGEERAKGNILERFSAQQFPDLHSELNLSSLELGDSALYFCASSGTGAGDTQYFGPGTRLTVL.

For the CDR3, the DNA is TGTGCCAGCAGCAGCGGGGAAGGGGTGGCATACTCCTACGAGCAGTACTTC. It is translated as CASSSGEGVAYSYEQYF. The chain combines TRBV11-2 with TRBJ2-7; TRBD2 matches at 7 bases. This CDR3 has 17 residues. Unmatched junction bases numbered 13, after V lost 5 bases and J lost 0 bases. Germline values: CDR1 SGHAT, CDR2 FQNNGV.

This rearrangement joins TRBV5-1 to TRBJ2-7; 9 bases align to TRBD2. The germline CDR1 and CDR2 sequences are SGHRS and YFSETQ. V was clipped by 4 bases and J by 7 bases; unmatched bases: 9. This CDR3 has 14 residues. The CDR3 bases are TGCGCCAGCAGCCCTGTAGCGGGGGTGGAGGAGCAGTACTTC. Its translation is CASSPVAGVEEQYF. Complete variable domain (other parts from reference TRBV5-1 and TRBJ2-7): KAGVTQTPRYLIKTRGQQVTLSCSPISGHRSVSWYQQTPGQGLQFLFEYFSETQRNKGNFPGRFSGRQFSNSRSEMNVSTLELGDSALYLCASSPVAGVEEQYFGPGTRLTVT.

The CDR3 loop is CASSLGGGGQPQHF. The CDR3, as DNA: TGTGCCAGCAGCTTAGGGGGAGGAGGCCAGCCCCAGCATTTT. The gene calls are TRBV7-8 and TRBJ1-5; no clear D gene. CDR1 and CDR2 (germline): SGHVS, FQNEAQ. V lost 1 base and J 7 bases, leaving 11 bases between the germline ends. The CDR3 loop spans 14 amino acids.

The rearrangement joins TRBV5-6 to TRBJ2-7, with D perhaps TRBD1 (6 bases). The V gene lost 0 bases and the J gene lost 2 bases, with 18 bases spanning the gap. The germline V gene encodes CDR1 SGHDT and CDR2 YYEEEE. The CDR3 covers 17 residues. The CDR3 here is CASSLARGHWAPYEQYF. CDR3 bases: TGTGCCAGCAGCTTGGCTAGGGGACATTGGGCTCCCTACGAGCAGTACTTC.

This clone was observed a handful of times. J is TRBJ1-1 and V is TRBV5-1; D remains ambiguous. V lost 1 base, J lost 8 bases, and 9 bases lay in between. Germline V CDR1 and CDR2: SGHRS, YFSETQ. The CDR3 is made up of 12 amino acids. This chain's CDR3 is CASSLMGREAFF. The DNA for the CDR3 is TGCGCCAGCAGCTTGATGGGCAGGGAAGCTTTCTTT.

The chain links TRBV5-1 to TRBJ2-7; a possible D gene is TRBD1 (6 bases). Germline V CDR1 and CDR2: SGHRS, YFSETQ. With 0 bases removed from V and 3 bases from J, the gap between germline ends came to 7 bases. The CDR3 sequence is 13 residues long. DNA of the CDR3: TGCGCCAGCAGCTTGGGGGACAACTACGAGCAGTACTTC. Protein sequence: CASSLGDNYEQYF.

The chain uses TRBV28 and TRBJ1-2, with TRBD1 matching over 7 bases. This CDR3 contains 16 residues. CDR1 is MDHEN, CDR2 SYDVKM, per germline. J was trimmed by 4 bases and V by 4 bases; bases with no gene match: 12. This chain's CDR3 is CASSSNYRQGPYGYTF. The CDR3 region has the DNA TGTGCCAGCAGTTCCAATTACCGACAGGGACCCTATGGCTACACCTTC.

This clone is a singleton in its sample. This chain uses TRBV7-9 with TRBJ1-5, with 7 bases lining up with TRBD1. The CDR3 is 16 residues long. With 5 bases clipped from V and 4 bases from J, the junction kept 11 bases outside the gene matches. CDR1 SEHNR and CDR2 FQNEAQ come from the germline V gene (reference sequence). The CDR3 is CASSPDRESRNQPQHF. CDR3 sequence (DNA): TGTGCCAGCAGCCCCGACAGGGAGAGTCGGAATCAGCCCCAGCATTTT.

The sample holds a few counts of this clone. The rearrangement links TRBV5-1 to TRBJ2-1, with 8 bases matching TRBD2. CDR1 and CDR2 (germline): SGHRS, YFSETQ. The CDR3 loop spans 17 amino acids. The V segment lost 4 bases and the J segment 9 bases; nucleotides outside the gene matches: 18. The CDR3 loop reads CASSPTGLGFGLSEQFF. CDR3 DNA sequence: TGCGCCAGCAGCCCGACGGGACTAGGTTTTGGCCTCAGTGAGCAGTTCTTC.

J is TRBJ2-1 and V is TRBV12-5, with 7 positions matching TRBD1. The germline gives CDR1 LGHNT, CDR2 FRNRAP. This CDR3 has 14 amino acids. Trimming removed 5 bases from V and 4 bases from J; junction bases left unmatched: 5. The CDR3 reads CASGPGTDYNEQFF. CDR3 DNA: TGTGCTAGTGGTCCCGGGACAGATTACAATGAGCAGTTCTTC.

The gene calls are TRBV19 and TRBJ2-7, with a weak D call TRBD1 (6 bases). The V end lost 4 bases, the J end lost 4 bases, and 14 bases lay between the germline ends. CDR3 size: 14 residues. Germline CDR1 LNHDA, CDR2 SQIVND (reference sequence). CDR3 bases: TGTGCCAGTAGTACCGGTACAGGGCAATACGAGCAGTACTTC. Amino acid sequence: CASSTGTGQYEQYF.